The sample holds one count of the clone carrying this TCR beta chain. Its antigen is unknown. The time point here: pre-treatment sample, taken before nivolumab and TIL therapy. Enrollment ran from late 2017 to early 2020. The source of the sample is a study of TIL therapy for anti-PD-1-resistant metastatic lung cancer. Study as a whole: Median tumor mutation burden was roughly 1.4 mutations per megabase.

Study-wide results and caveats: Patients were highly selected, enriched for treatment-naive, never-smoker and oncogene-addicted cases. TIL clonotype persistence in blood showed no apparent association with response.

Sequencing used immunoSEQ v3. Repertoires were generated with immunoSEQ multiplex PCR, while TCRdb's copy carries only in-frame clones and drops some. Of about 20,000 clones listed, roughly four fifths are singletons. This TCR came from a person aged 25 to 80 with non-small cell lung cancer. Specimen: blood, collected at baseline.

In DNA form, the CDR3 reads TGTGCCAGCTCACCATCCGGGGCCCCGGGTCGGAACACCATATATTTT. This codes for CASSPSGAPGRNTIYF. The rearrangement joins TRBV18 to TRBJ1-3, with a tentative D call TRBD1 (5 bases). The CDR3 totals 16 residues. Germline loops: CDR1 KGHSH, CDR2 LQKENI. V was pared by 2 bases and J by 7 bases, with 18 bases between.